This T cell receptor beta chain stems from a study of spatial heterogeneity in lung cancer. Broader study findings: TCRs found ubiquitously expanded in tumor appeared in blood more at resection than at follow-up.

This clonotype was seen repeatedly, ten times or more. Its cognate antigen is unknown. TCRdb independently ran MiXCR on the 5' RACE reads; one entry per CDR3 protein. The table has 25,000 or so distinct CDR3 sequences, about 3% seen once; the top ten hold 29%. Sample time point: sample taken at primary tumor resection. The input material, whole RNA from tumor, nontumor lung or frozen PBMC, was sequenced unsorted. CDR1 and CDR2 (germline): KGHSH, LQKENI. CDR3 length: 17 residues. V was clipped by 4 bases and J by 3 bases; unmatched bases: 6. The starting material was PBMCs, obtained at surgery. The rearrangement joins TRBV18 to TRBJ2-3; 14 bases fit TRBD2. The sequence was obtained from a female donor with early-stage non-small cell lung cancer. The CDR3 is CASSLGTSGSGTDTQYF. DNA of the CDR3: TGTGCCAGCTCACTCGGGACTAGCGGGAGTGGGACAGATACGCAGTATTTT.